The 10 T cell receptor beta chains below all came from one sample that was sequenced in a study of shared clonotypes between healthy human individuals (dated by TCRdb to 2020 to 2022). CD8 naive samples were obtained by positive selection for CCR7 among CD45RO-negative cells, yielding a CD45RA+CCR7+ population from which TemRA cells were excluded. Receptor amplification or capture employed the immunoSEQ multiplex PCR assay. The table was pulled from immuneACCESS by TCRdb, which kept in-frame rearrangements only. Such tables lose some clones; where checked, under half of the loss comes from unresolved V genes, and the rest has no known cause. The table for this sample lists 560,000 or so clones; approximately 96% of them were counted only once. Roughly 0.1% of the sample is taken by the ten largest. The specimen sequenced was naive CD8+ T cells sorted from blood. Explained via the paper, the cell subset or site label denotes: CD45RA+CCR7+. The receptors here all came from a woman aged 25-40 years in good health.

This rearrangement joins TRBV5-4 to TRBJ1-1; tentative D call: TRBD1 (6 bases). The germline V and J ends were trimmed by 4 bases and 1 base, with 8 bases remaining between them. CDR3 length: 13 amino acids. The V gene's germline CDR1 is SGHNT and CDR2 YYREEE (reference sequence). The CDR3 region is CASSGGANTEAFF. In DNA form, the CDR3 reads TGTGCCAGCAGCGGGGGGGCGAACACTGAAGCTTTCTTT.

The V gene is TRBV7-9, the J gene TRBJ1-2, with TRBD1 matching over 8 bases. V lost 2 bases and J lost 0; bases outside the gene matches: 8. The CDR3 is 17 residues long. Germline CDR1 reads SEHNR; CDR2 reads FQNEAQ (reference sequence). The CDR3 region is CASSLTGQGNPNYGYTF. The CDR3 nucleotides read TGTGCCAGCAGCTTAACTGGACAGGGTAACCCTAACTATGGCTACACCTTC.

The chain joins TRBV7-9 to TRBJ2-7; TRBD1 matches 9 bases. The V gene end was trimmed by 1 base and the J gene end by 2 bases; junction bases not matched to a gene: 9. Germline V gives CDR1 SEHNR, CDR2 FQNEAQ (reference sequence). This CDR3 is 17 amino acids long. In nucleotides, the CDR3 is TGTGCCAGCAGCTTAGTGAGGGGGACAGGGAGGACCTACGAGCAGTACTTC. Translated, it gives CASSLVRGTGRTYEQYF. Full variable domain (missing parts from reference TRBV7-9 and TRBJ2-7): DTGVSQNPRHKITKRGQNVTFRCDPISEHNRLYWYRQTLGQGPEFLTYFQNEAQLEKSRLLSDRFSAERPKGSFSTLEIQRTEQGDSAMYLCASSLVRGTGRTYEQYFGPGTRLTVT.

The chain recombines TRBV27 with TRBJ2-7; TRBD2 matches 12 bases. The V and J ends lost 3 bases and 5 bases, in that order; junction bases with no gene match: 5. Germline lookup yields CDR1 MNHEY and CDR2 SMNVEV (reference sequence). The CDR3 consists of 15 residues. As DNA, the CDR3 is TGTGCCAGCAGTTTCATGACTAGCGGGGGAGACGAGCAGTACTTC. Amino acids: CASSFMTSGGDEQYF.

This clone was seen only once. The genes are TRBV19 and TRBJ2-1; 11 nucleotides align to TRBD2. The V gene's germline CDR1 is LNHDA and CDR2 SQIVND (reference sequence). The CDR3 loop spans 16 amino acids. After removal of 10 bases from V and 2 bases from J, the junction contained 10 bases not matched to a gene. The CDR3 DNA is TGTGCCACCAGCCCTGGACTAGCGGGTCCCTACAATGAGCAGTTCTTC. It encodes CATSPGLAGPYNEQFF.

CDR3 nucleotide sequence: TGTGCCAGCAGTGGTAGCGAGAATACCGCATACGAGCAGTACTTC. Translation gives CASSGSENTAYEQYF. V is TRBV2 and J is TRBJ2-7; tentatively, D is TRBD2 (5 bases). Germline V gives CDR1 SNHLY, CDR2 FYNNEI. V was cut by 4 bases and J by 4 bases, with 17 bases left in between. This CDR3 is built from 15 residues.

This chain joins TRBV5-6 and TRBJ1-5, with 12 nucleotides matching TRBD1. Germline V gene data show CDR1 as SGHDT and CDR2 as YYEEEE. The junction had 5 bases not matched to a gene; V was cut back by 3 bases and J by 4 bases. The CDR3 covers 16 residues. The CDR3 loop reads CASSYRDRGRNQPQHF. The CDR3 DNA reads TGTGCCAGCAGCTATCGGGACAGGGGGCGAAATCAGCCCCAGCATTTT. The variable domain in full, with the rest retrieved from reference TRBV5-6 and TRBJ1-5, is DAGVTQSPTHLIKTRGQQVTLRCSPKSGHDTVSWYQQALGQGPQFIFQYYEEEERQRGNFPDRFSGHQFPNYSSELNVNALLLGDSALYLCASSYRDRGRNQPQHFGDGTRLSIL.

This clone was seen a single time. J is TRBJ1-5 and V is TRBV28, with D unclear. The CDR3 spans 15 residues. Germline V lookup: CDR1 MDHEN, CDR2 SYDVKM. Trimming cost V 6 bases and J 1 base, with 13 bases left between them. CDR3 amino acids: CASRRGSSSNQPQHF. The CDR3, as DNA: TGTGCCAGCAGACGAGGGAGTTCGAGCAATCAGCCCCAGCATTTT.

The CDR3 region has the DNA TGTGCCAGCAGCTTTCTACGGGGTTCAGGAAACACCATATATTTT. As protein: CASSFLRGSGNTIYF. The J gene is TRBJ1-3, the V gene TRBV5-6; D call uncertain. The CDR3 consists of 15 residues. Germline V gives CDR1 SGHDT, CDR2 YYEEEE. V shed 2 bases and J shed 4 bases, with 13 bases lying between them.

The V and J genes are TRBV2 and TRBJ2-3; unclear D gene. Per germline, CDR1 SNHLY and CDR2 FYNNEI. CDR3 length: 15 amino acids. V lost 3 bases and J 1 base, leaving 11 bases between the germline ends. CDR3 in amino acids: CASSEGFDGTDTQYF. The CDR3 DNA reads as TGTGCCAGCAGTGAGGGTTTTGACGGCACAGATACGCAGTATTTT.